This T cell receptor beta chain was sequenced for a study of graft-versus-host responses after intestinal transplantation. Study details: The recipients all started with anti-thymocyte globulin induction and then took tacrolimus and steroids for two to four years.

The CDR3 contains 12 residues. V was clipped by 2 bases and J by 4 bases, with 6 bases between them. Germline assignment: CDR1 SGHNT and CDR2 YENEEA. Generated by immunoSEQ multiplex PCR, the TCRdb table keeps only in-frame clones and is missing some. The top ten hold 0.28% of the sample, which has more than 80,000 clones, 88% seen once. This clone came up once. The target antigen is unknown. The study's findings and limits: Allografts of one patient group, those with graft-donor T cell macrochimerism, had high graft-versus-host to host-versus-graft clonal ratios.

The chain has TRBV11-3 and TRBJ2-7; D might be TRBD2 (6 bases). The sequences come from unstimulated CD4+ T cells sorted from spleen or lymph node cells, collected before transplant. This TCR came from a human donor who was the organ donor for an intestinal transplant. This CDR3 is CASSLRGYEQYF. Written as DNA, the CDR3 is TGTGCCAGCAGCTTACGGGGGTACGAGCAGTACTTC.